These 27 T cell receptor beta chains share one sample of origin, sequenced in a study of T-cell reconstitution after alpha-beta-depleted transplantation in children. Construction of the TCRbeta library involved unique molecular identifiers. A single record per CDR3 protein comes from TCRdb applying MiXCR to the PCR reads. The sample carries about 100,000 distinct CDR3 sequences, roughly 6% recorded once. The material was PBMCs, mostly from graft donor cells, obtained 60 days after TCRalphabeta/CD19-depleted stem cell transplant. These receptors came from a female patient between 2 and 15 years old who had a stem cell transplant for Fanconi anemia, so the T cells may come from the graft donor.

This rearrangement joins TRBV6-1 to TRBJ1-1; the D is unclear. The V and J ends lost 4 bases and 1 base respectively, with 7 bases between them. This CDR3 contains 13 residues. Germline loops: CDR1 MNHNS, CDR2 SASEGT. As DNA, the CDR3 is TGTGCCAGCAGTGGACGGGAGAACACTGAAGCTTTCTTT. Residues: CASSGRENTEAFF.

This clonotype has a count of ten or more. The rearrangement links TRBV5-1 to TRBJ2-3; 8 nucleotides line up with TRBD2. V dropped 1 base and J dropped 1; count of bases not matched to a gene: 2. The CDR3 runs to 15 residues. Germline-derived CDR1 and CDR2 are SGHRS and YFSETQ. This CDR3 is CASSLPAGGTDTQYF. The CDR3 region has the DNA TGCGCCAGCAGCTTGCCAGCGGGGGGCACAGATACGCAGTATTTT.

Many counts were recorded for this clonotype. The chain employs TRBV20-1 and TRBJ2-1; 11 bases line up with TRBD2. The V gene end was trimmed by 2 bases and the J gene end by 9 bases; junction bases not matched to a gene: 9. The CDR3 runs to 15 residues. Germline loops: CDR1 DFQATT, CDR2 SNEGSKA (reference sequence). For the CDR3, the DNA is TGCAGTGCTAGAATTCCGGGACTAGCGGTAGGTGAGCAGTTCTTC. Translated: CSARIPGLAVGEQFF.

This clonotype was detected many times. The gene calls are TRBV5-1 and TRBJ2-5; 7 nucleotides align to TRBD2. The CDR3 is 13 residues long. V dropped 1 base and J dropped 3; count of bases not matched to a gene: 0. Germline values: CDR1 SGHRS, CDR2 YFSETQ. CDR3 nucleotides: TGCGCCAGCAGCTTGAGCGGGGAAGAGACCCAGTACTTC. Protein sequence: CASSLSGEETQYF.

This clonotype was counted at least ten times. The chain is built from TRBV27 and TRBJ2-7; 11 nucleotides align to TRBD2. This CDR3 has 14 amino acids. The trim removed 2 bases at V and 6 bases at J, leaving 3 bases unmatched. From germline, CDR1 is MNHEY and CDR2 SMNVEV (reference sequence). The CDR3: CASSLLLAGAEQYF. For the CDR3, the DNA is TGTGCCAGCAGTTTACTACTAGCGGGAGCCGAGCAGTACTTC.

This clonotype was seen repeatedly, ten times or more. The chain recombines TRBV7-2 with TRBJ2-1; the match to TRBD2 covers 15 bases. The CDR3 is 18 amino acids. V lost 2 bases to trimming and J lost 9 bases; unmatched junction nucleotides: 11. Germline assignment: CDR1 SGHTA and CDR2 FQGNSA. CDR3 in amino acids: CASSLPWTSGRGHTEQFF. For the CDR3, the DNA is TGTGCCAGCAGCTTACCCTGGACTAGCGGGAGGGGCCACACTGAGCAGTTCTTC.

This clonotype was seen only a few times. The rearrangement uses TRBV29-1 and TRBJ2-1; 10 bases map to TRBD2. The germline V gene encodes CDR1 SQVTM and CDR2 ANQGSEA. The CDR3 covers 18 residues. Trimming at V came to 3 bases and at J to 0 bases, leaving 11 bases not matched to a gene. Written as DNA, the CDR3 is TGCAGCGTTGATCCAGCGGGGGGGTCCGGAGGCTCCTACAATGAGCAGTTCTTC. Its protein is CSVDPAGGSGGSYNEQFF.

This clonotype was observed a handful of times. This chain joins TRBV27 and TRBJ1-1; no clear D gene. The length of the CDR3 is 13 residues. Germline V gene sequence: CDR1 MNHEY, CDR2 SMNVEV (reference sequence). V shed 4 bases and J shed 1 base, with 7 bases lying between them. For the CDR3, the DNA is TGTGCCAGCAGTTCTACAGCGAACACTGAAGCTTTCTTT. This gives the protein CASSSTANTEAFF.

In this sample, this clonotype turned up once. Possible read error: a much larger clone is one base away. The V call is TRBV5-1, the J call TRBJ2-2; 8 bases are a match to TRBD1. CDR3 size: 16 residues. Germline loops: CDR1 SGHRS, CDR2 YFSETQ. The chain's CDR3 is CVSSFRTGFNTGELFF. For the CDR3, the DNA is TGCGTCAGCAGCTTCCGGACAGGGTTTAACACCGGGGAGCTGTTTTTT.

This clonotype was seen at least ten times. The CDR3 spells CASSLFETSGREQYF. CDR3 sequence (DNA): TGTGCCAGCAGTTTATTCGAGACTAGCGGGAGAGAGCAGTACTTC. The V and J genes are TRBV28 and TRBJ2-7, with TRBD2 matching 12 bases. J was trimmed by 7 bases and V by 1 base; bases with no gene match: 5. Germline V gene data show CDR1 as MDHEN and CDR2 as SYDVKM. The CDR3 has 15 residues.

This clonotype has ten or more counts. The chain uses TRBV29-1 and TRBJ2-5, with a tentative D call TRBD2 (6 bases). The CDR3 is 12 residues long. Germline V CDR1 and CDR2: SQVTM, ANQGSEA. The V and J ends lost 5 bases and 4 bases respectively, with 11 bases between them. The CDR3 sequence is CSVRTSPETQYF. As DNA, the CDR3 is TGCAGCGTTCGCACTAGCCCAGAGACCCAGTACTTC.

This clonotype has ten or more counts. The J gene is TRBJ2-3, the V gene TRBV6-5, with 9 bases matching TRBD1. Per germline, CDR1 MNHEY and CDR2 SVGAGI. V shed 6 bases and J 2 bases; nucleotides not matched to a gene: 15. The CDR3 covers 18 residues. CDR3 DNA: TGTGCCAGCAGCAAACAGGGGGCCTTTACGCTCCTCACAGATACGCAGTATTTT. Residues: CASSKQGAFTLLTDTQYF.

This clonotype has ten or more counts. The chain carries TRBV4-1 and TRBJ2-5; D is undetermined. CDR1 is MGHRA and CDR2 is YSYEKL in the germline V gene. V was clipped by 0 bases and J by 3 bases, with 14 bases between them. The CDR3 length is 16 residues. The CDR3 DNA is TGCGCCAGCAGCCAAGATCCGTTGGGCGGAAAAGAGACCCAGTACTTC. Its protein is CASSQDPLGGKETQYF.

V and J are TRBV29-1 and TRBJ2-3; the match to TRBD1 covers 10 bases. CDR1 is SQVTM, CDR2 ANQGSEA, per germline. This CDR3 region has 15 residues. Trimming took 2 bases from V and 2 from J; bases not matched to a gene: 4. This CDR3 is CSVERTGGTTDTQYF. CDR3 DNA: TGCAGCGTTGAACGGACAGGGGGGACCACAGATACGCAGTATTTT.

The sample holds many counts of this clonotype. The chain has TRBV7-9 and TRBJ1-6; maybe TRBD1 (5 bases). CDR3 length equals 15 residues. V lost 3 bases and J lost 5, with 11 bases in between. Looked up from germline, CDR1 is SEHNR and CDR2 is FQNEAQ (reference sequence). DNA of the CDR3: TGTGCCAGCAGCTTCAAGCAGGGCGATAATTCACCCCTCCACTTT. Residues: CASSFKQGDNSPLHF.

The V call is TRBV30, the J call TRBJ2-7, with 8 positions matching TRBD2. CDR3 length: 14 residues. The germline gives CDR1 GTSNPN, CDR2 SVGIG (reference sequence). J was trimmed by 6 bases and V by 4 bases; bases with no gene match: 11. The CDR3 bases are TGTGCCTGGAACACCGTTCGGCGGGGGGCCGAGCAGTACTTC. It is translated as CAWNTVRRGAEQYF.

There are many counts of this clonotype. The chain has TRBV28 and TRBJ2-3; TRBD2 agrees at 11 bases. CDR3 length: 15 amino acids. Per germline, CDR1 MDHEN and CDR2 SYDVKM. After removal of 2 bases from V and 6 bases from J, the junction contained 4 bases not matched to a gene. The CDR3 here is CASSLTSGRQDTQYF. The CDR3 DNA follows: TGTGCCAGCAGTTTAACTAGCGGGAGACAGGATACGCAGTATTTT.

The gene calls are TRBV20-1 and TRBJ1-1, with 11 bases aligning to TRBD1. This CDR3 is built from 15 residues. From germline, CDR1 is DFQATT and CDR2 SNEGSKA (reference sequence). The ends lost 1 base at V and 11 bases at J; junction bases unmatched: 12. This CDR3 is CSARAAGTGGLLAFF. The CDR3 DNA reads as TGCAGTGCTAGAGCGGCGGGGACAGGGGGGCTTTTGGCTTTCTTT.

This clonotype has a count of ten or more. The rearrangement joins TRBV9 to TRBJ2-3; 10 nucleotides align to TRBD2. The V and J ends lost 0 bases and 2 bases, in that order; junction bases with no gene match: 15. CDR1 and CDR2 (germline): SGDLS, YYNGEE. The CDR3 totals 20 residues. In DNA, the CDR3 is TGTGCCAGCAGCGTAGTCCCATGGACTAGCGGCCGACACATCACAGATACGCAGTATTTT. Translated: CASSVVPWTSGRHITDTQYF.

This clonotype occurred many times. V and J are TRBV20-1 and TRBJ2-7; 9 bases align to TRBD2. The CDR3 loop spans 14 amino acids. Trimming took 6 bases from V and 2 from J; bases not matched to a gene: 8. Germline CDR1 is DFQATT and CDR2 is SNEGSKA (reference sequence). CDR3 amino acids: CSAKSGGPPYEQYF. CDR3 DNA sequence: TGCAGTGCAAAAAGCGGGGGGCCACCCTACGAGCAGTACTTC.

This clonotype was recorded at least ten times. The J gene is TRBJ2-7, the V gene TRBV28, with a tentative D call TRBD1 (5 bases). Trimming stripped 10 bases from V and 6 bases from J, with 10 bases between. Germline CDR1 reads MDHEN; CDR2 reads SYDVKM. The CDR3 consists of 10 residues. CDR3 nucleotides: TGTGCCACATGGGGCGGCGAGCAGTACTTC. Encoded protein: CATWGGEQYF.

This clonotype was detected many times. The chain has TRBV7-2 and TRBJ2-7; D is tentatively TRBD1 or TRBD2 (5 bases each). From germline, CDR1 is SGHTA and CDR2 FQGNSA. This CDR3 comprises 14 residues. V gave up 5 bases and J gave up 0 bases, with 11 bases separating them. CDR3 region: CASSRDPSSYEQYF. The CDR3 DNA sequence: TGTGCCAGCAGCCGGGACCCCAGCTCCTACGAGCAGTACTTC.

At least ten counts were recorded for this clonotype. The chain combines TRBV19 with TRBJ2-5; D gene uncertain. The CDR3 loop spans 13 amino acids. Between the trimmed V and J ends, which lost 3 bases and 3 bases, there was a span of 8 bases. Germline V CDR1 and CDR2: LNHDA, SQIVND (reference sequence). The CDR3 here is CASSIFREETQYF. The CDR3 nucleotides are TGTGCCAGTAGTATCTTTCGGGAAGAGACCCAGTACTTC.

V gene TRBV28 combines with J gene TRBJ2-7, with D perhaps matching TRBD2 (7 bases). V was clipped by 10 bases and J by 0 bases, with 19 bases between them. This CDR3 spans 15 amino acids. The V gene's germline CDR1 is MDHEN and CDR2 SYDVKM. The CDR3 is CATTRGGASSYEQYF. The CDR3 DNA is TGTGCCACCACCCGAGGGGGGGCAAGCTCCTACGAGCAGTACTTC.

This clonotype was observed a handful of times. The V call is TRBV28, the J call TRBJ2-3, with D perhaps matching TRBD1 (5 bases). V was trimmed by 10 bases and J by 5 bases, leaving 16 bases between them. CDR1 MDHEN and CDR2 SYDVKM come from the germline V gene. CDR3 length equals 13 residues. The CDR3 DNA is TGTGCCACCCTGGATCAGGGTAGAGATACGCAGTATTTT. This translates into CATLDQGRDTQYF.

This clonotype was recorded at least ten times. The rearrangement joins TRBV4-2 to TRBJ2-5; TRBD1 matches at 9 bases. The CDR3 consists of 17 residues. Per the germline V gene, CDR1 is LGHNA and CDR2 is YNFKEQ. V was pared by 2 bases and J by 1 base, with 8 bases of the junction left unmatched. CDR3 nucleotide sequence: TGTGCCAGCAGCCAATCGGGGACAGGGCCCCCCCAAGAGACCCAGTACTTC. This sequence encodes CASSQSGTGPPQETQYF.

This clonotype was observed a handful of times. The rearrangement uses TRBV29-1 and TRBJ2-3, with 9 bases matching TRBD1. From germline, CDR1 is SQVTM and CDR2 ANQGSEA. J was trimmed by 6 bases and V by 8 bases; bases with no gene match: 9. The CDR3 is 13 amino acids. CDR3 in DNA: TGCAGCCACGGGACAGGGAACATGGATACGCAGTATTTT. Encoded protein: CSHGTGNMDTQYF.